This is a list of T cell receptor beta chains from one sample in a study of human T cells and chemical hapten exposure. TCRdb itself ran the RACE reads through MiXCR, one entry per CDR3 protein. The repertoire holds some 400,000 distinct CDR3 sequences, with more than 4.5% as singletons. The material sequenced was whole blood, taken in connection with sensitization to the hapten diphenylcyclopropenone (DPC). The receptors were gathered from a woman in her forties or fifties with alopecia areata. Some clones in this sample may be carry-over from other donors' samples. Both conserved end residues are part of each CDR3. D genes are given only for firm matches. Clone size, where shown, is once, few, many, or a class for clones that have expanded.

TRBJ1-2 | . | . | TRBV4-1 | TGCGCCAGCAGCCAAGATTTTACCTGGGAAACTGGCTACACCTTC | CASSQDFTWETGYTF
TRBJ2-7 | . | many | TRBV6-2/TRBV6-3 | TGTGCCAGCAGTCGAGGAGGAGCCTACGAGCAGTACTTC | CASSRGGAYEQYF
TRBJ2-3 | . | many | TRBV7-3 | TGTGCCAGCAGTTTCCCTGGCACAGATACGCAGTATTTT | CASSFPGTDTQYF
TRBJ1-1 | TRBD1 | many | TRBV2 | TGTGCCAGCAGTGAAAGGTGGCCAGGGGGTTCCAACACTGAAGCTTTCTTT | CASSERWPGGSNTEAFF
TRBJ2-5 | . | . | TRBV18 | TGTGCCAGCTCACCACTCGGACGAGGGGACCAAGAGACCCAGTACTTC | CASSPLGRGDQETQYF
TRBJ1-1 | TRBD1 | many | TRBV5-1 | TGCGCCAGCAGTTGGACAGGGGCGACGAACACTGAAGCTTTCTTT | CASSWTGATNTEAFF
TRBJ1-6 | TRBD1 | many | TRBV6-5 | TGTGCCAGCAGTGACAGGGGGAGTGATTCACCCCTCCACTTT | CASSDRGSDSPLHF
TRBJ1-2 | . | many | TRBV19 | . | CASTSAGRGRFLDGYTF
TRBJ1-2 | . | many | TRBV29-1 | TGCAGCGTTGTGGGAGGGGCAGGAGGCTACACCTTC | CSVVGGAGGYTF
TRBJ1-4 | . | many | TRBV5-1 | TGCGCCAGCAGTGGGTTAGGGAGTGGTGAAAAACTGTTTTTT | CASSGLGSGEKLFF
TRBJ1-1 | TRBD1 | many | TRBV7-2 | TGTGCCAGCTTAGACAGGGGAAGCACTGAAGCTTTCTTT | CASLDRGSTEAFF
TRBJ2-3 | . | few | TRBV9 | TGTGCCAGCAGCGTAAAAGGGGGAACCACAGATACGCAGTATTTT | CASSVKGGTTDTQYF
TRBJ1-3 | . | many | TRBV20-1 | TGCAGTGCTAGAGATTCAGGGGAAGGCTTTGGAAACACCATATATTTT | CSARDSGEGFGNTIYF
TRBJ1-3 | TRBD1 | many | TRBV3-1 | TGTGCCAGCAGTCCGGGACAGGGGGCCAACTCTGGAAACACCATATATTTT | CASSPGQGANSGNTIYF
TRBJ2-3 | TRBD2 | many | TRBV12-3/TRBV12-4 | TGTGCCAGCGGCACTAGCGGGCCTAGCACAGATACGCAGTATTTT | CASGTSGPSTDTQYF
TRBJ2-5 | . | few | TRBV7-6 | TGTGCCAGCAGCCCTCTTCGAAAGACCCAGTACTTC | CASSPLRKTQYF
TRBJ1-1 | . | few | TRBV28 | TGTGCCAGCAGTGGGTACAGGGAAATCACTGAAGCTTTCTTT | CASSGYREITEAFF
TRBJ2-1 | TRBD2 | many | TRBV5-1 | TGCGCCAGCAGCCAGGACAGGGGCCCGGGACTAGCGGGGGGCAGCTCCTACAATGAGCAGTTCTTC | CASSQDRGPGLAGGSSYNEQFF
TRBJ2-1 | . | many | TRBV29-1 | TGCAGCGTTGAAGGGACTACCAACAATGAGCAGTTCTTC | CSVEGTTNNEQFF
TRBJ2-2 | TRBD1 | many | TRBV6-5 | TGTGCCAGCAATCGCGACCCTCACAGGGGGCGCACCGGGGAGCTGTTTTTT | CASNRDPHRGRTGELFF
TRBJ2-7 | TRBD2 | many | TRBV20-1 | TGCAGTGCTAGACCCGGACTAGCGGGGAGGAACGAGCAGTACTTC | CSARPGLAGRNEQYF
TRBJ2-1 | TRBD2 | . | TRBV20-1 | TGCAGTGCTAGAATCCCGGGACTAGACGAGCAGTTCTTC | CSARIPGLDEQFF
TRBJ2-1 | TRBD1 | many | TRBV18 | TGTGCCAGCTCCCGCGACAGGGGCAATGAGCAGTTCTTC | CASSRDRGNEQFF
TRBJ2-1 | TRBD1 | many | TRBV29-1 | TGCAGCGTCGACAGGGGACCCAATGAGCAGTTCTTC | CSVDRGPNEQFF
TRBJ1-5 | . | many | TRBV10-3 | TGTGCCATCAGTGAGTCGAAAGGGGGACTCACGACTATTTCGAAGCCCCAGCATTTT | CAISESKGGLTTISKPQHF
TRBJ2-3 | . | . | TRBV29-1 | TGCAGCGTTGGAGGGACAGATACGCAGTATTTT | CSVGGTDTQYF
TRBJ2-7 | . | . | TRBV2 | TGTGCCAGCGGCGGACAAGGGTTGTTCTTC | CASGGQGLFF
TRBJ1-2 | . | many | TRBV29-1 | TGCAGCGCTGGGGGCGAGGGGCGTCACCCCTATGGCTACACCTTC | CSAGGEGRHPYGYTF
TRBJ1-1 | . | few | TRBV2 | TGTGCCAGCAGTGAAGGCCTCGAAGCTTTCTTT | CASSEGLEAFF
TRBJ2-7 | TRBD1 | few | TRBV5-5 | TGTGCCAGCACCAACCGGGACAGAACCTACGAGCAGTACTTC | CASTNRDRTYEQYF
TRBJ1-5 | . | . | TRBV7-2 | TGTGCCAGCAGCTTAGTACAGGGCGGTCAGCCCCAGCATTTT | CASSLVQGGQPQHF
TRBJ1-4 | . | few | TRBV9 | TGTGCCAGCAGCGTGGCGGGGCCTAATGAAAAACTGTTTTTT | CASSVAGPNEKLFF
TRBJ2-2 | . | many | TRBV2 | TGTGCCAGCAGTGGTACCCGGGGCGCCGGGGAGCTGTTTTTT | CASSGTRGAGELFF
TRBJ1-5 | TRBD1 | many | TRBV28 | TGTGCCAGCAGTTTACCCTCCCCGTGGACAGGTACAATCAGTCCCCAGCATTTT | CASSLPSPWTGTISPQHF
TRBJ2-2 | TRBD1 | many | TRBV7-2 | TGTGCCAGCAGCCTGGGACAGTTAACCGGGGAGCTGTTTTTT | CASSLGQLTGELFF
TRBJ2-6 | . | . | TRBV23-1 | TGCGCCAGCAGTCCCGCCGAGAGCTCTGGGGCCAACGTCCTGACTTTC | CASSPAESSGANVLTF
TRBJ2-2 | . | many | TRBV2 | TGTGCCAGCAGTGAAGCTCCGGTGAACACCGGGGAGCTGTTTTTT | CASSEAPVNTGELFF
TRBJ2-1 | TRBD2 | many | TRBV11-3 | TGTGCCAGAGGGGAGGGGGAGCAGTTCTTC | CARGEGEQFF
TRBJ2-7 | TRBD1 | many | TRBV6-5 | TGTGCCAGCAGACCCCCCCTGGGACAGAGCTCCTACGAGCAGTACTTC | CASRPPLGQSSYEQYF
TRBJ2-7 | . | . | TRBV6-1 | TGTGCCAGCAGTGATTACACCGTCTACGAGCAGTACTTC | CASSDYTVYEQYF
TRBJ2-3 | . | many | TRBV12-3/TRBV12-4 | TGTGCCAGCGCCACGGAGGTTGCAGATACGCAGTATTTT | CASATEVADTQYF
TRBJ1-2 | TRBD1 | few | TRBV19 | TGTGCCAGTAGTACTCCGGGACAGGGTGGCTATGGCTACACCTTC | CASSTPGQGGYGYTF